This T cell receptor (beta chain) was sequenced for a study of T cell repertoires in cytomegalovirus infection. Overall study: An indication of both CMV infection and matching HLA type came from public TCR beta signatures. Study-wide findings and caveats: CMV carriers with the relevant HLA were identified by cumulative public TCR beta family frequency.

A single record per CDR3 protein comes from TCRdb applying MiXCR to the reads. There are 490,000 or so distinct CDR3 sequences in the sample; roughly 12% occur only once, and roughly 10% lies in the top ten. Trimming at V came to 5 bases and at J to 8 bases, leaving 5 bases not matched to a gene. The V gene's germline CDR1 is LGHDT and CDR2 YNNKEL (reference sequence). CDR3 length: 15 residues. Details on this clonotype: Its antigen is still unknown.

V gene TRBV3-1 combines with J gene TRBJ2-1, with 14 bases aligning to TRBD2. The sample comprised PBMCs. The TCR sequence derives from a human donor in good health (CMV status not recorded). Some clones in this sample may be carry-over from other donors' samples. CDR3 nucleotides: TGTGCCAGCAGCACGGGACTAGCGGGAGTATATGAGCAGTTCTTC. Translating it yields CASSTGLAGVYEQFF.